These 14 T cell receptor beta chains were sequenced from one sample in a study of beta chain features in type 1 diabetes. TCRB transcripts that were expressed got sequenced, as all of the isolated RNA had been reverse transcribed. Clones were read by immunoSEQ multiplex PCR, and TCRdb kept only the in-frame ones, dropping some. This table has under 300,000 clones, around a quarter appearing once. The specimen was central memory CD4+ T cells from blood. The receptors shown here come from a man aged 25-45 years in good health.

This chain joins TRBV5-4 and TRBJ1-2, with 8 bases fitting TRBD1. J gave up 8 bases and V 0 bases, and 3 bases lay outside the gene matches. This CDR3 spans 13 amino acids. CDR1 SGHNT and CDR2 YYREEE come from the germline V gene (reference sequence). The CDR3 sequence is CASSLAQGEGYTF. The CDR3 DNA sequence: TGTGCCAGCAGCTTGGCACAGGGGGAAGGCTACACCTTC.

The V and J genes are TRBV29-1 and TRBJ2-5, with D perhaps being TRBD1 or TRBD2 (5 bases each). Trimming pared 4 bases from V and 3 bases from J, leaving 9 bases between. This CDR3 spans 12 amino acids. In germline, CDR1 is SQVTM, CDR2 ANQGSEA. As DNA, the CDR3 is TGCAGCGTTGCAGGGACGGAAGAGACCCAGTACTTC. Encoded protein: CSVAGTEETQYF. Full variable domain (outside the CDR3, taken from reference TRBV29-1 and TRBJ2-5): SAVISQKPSRDICQRGTSLTIQCQVDSQVTMMFWYRQQPGQSLTLIATANQGSEATYESGFVIDKFPISRPNLTFSTLTVSNMSPEDSSIYLCSVAGTEETQYFGPGTRLLVL.

This chain connects TRBV6-1 to TRBJ1-1, with 8 positions matching TRBD1. J gave up 1 base and V 4 bases, and 5 bases lay outside the gene matches. Germline CDR1 and CDR2: MNHNS and SASEGT. There are 15 residues in the CDR3. CDR3 residues: CASSGAGTGNTEAFF. As DNA, the CDR3 is TGTGCCAGCAGTGGCGCCGGGACAGGGAACACTGAAGCTTTCTTT.

Only a few counts were recorded for this clone. The gene calls are TRBV7-9 and TRBJ2-3, with D hard to call. The germline gives CDR1 SEHNR, CDR2 FQNEAQ (reference sequence). The CDR3 runs to 14 residues. The V end was cut by 5 bases, the J end by 5 bases, with 14 bases between. CDR3 protein: CASSPRTAQDTQYF. DNA for the CDR3: TGTGCCAGCAGCCCACGCACGGCACAAGATACGCAGTATTTT.

The chain joins TRBV6-6 to TRBJ2-7; 11 positions match TRBD2. CDR3 length: 16 amino acids. Germline values: CDR1 MNHNY, CDR2 SVGAGI (reference sequence). V lost 4 bases, J lost 2 bases, and 7 bases stayed unmatched. The CDR3 coding sequence is TGTGCCAGCAGTTTCCAAACTAGCGGGGGCACCTACGAGCAGTACTTC. Protein sequence: CASSFQTSGGTYEQYF.

The genes are TRBV5-1 and TRBJ2-2; 9 positions match TRBD1. The CDR3 sequence is 15 residues long. From germline, CDR1 is SGHRS and CDR2 YFSETQ. Trimming took 4 bases from V and 3 from J; bases not matched to a gene: 4. The CDR3 DNA follows: TGCGCCAGCAGCACACAGGGGGCAGACACCGGGGAGCTGTTTTTT. Protein sequence: CASSTQGADTGELFF.

Only one count was recorded for this clone. The rearrangement links TRBV15 to TRBJ1-5; TRBD1 matches at 7 bases. V lost 1 base, J lost 7 bases, and 7 bases stayed unmatched. Germline V lookup: CDR1 LNHNV, CDR2 YYDKDF (reference sequence). The CDR3 has 15 amino acids. The CDR3 coding sequence is TGTGCCACCAGCAGAGCACAGGGGCAAGGACAGCCCCAGCATTTT. It translates to CATSRAQGQGQPQHF. Full variable domain (outside the CDR3, taken from reference TRBV15 and TRBJ1-5): DAMVIQNPRYQVTQFGKPVTLSCSQTLNHNVMYWYQQKSSQAPKLLFHYYDKDFNNEADTPDNFQSRRPNTSFCFLDIRSPGLGDTAMYLCATSRAQGQGQPQHFGDGTRLSIL.

J is TRBJ2-1 and V is TRBV6-5; D remains ambiguous. The germline V gene has CDR1 MNHEY and CDR2 SVGAGI. V gave up 8 bases and J gave up 0 bases, with 8 bases separating them. The CDR3 is 13 residues long. The CDR3 is CASLANSYNEQFF. Here the CDR3 DNA reads TGTGCCAGCCTCGCTAACTCCTACAATGAGCAGTTCTTC.

This sequence joins TRBV27 and TRBJ2-5; D is perhaps TRBD1 (5 bases). Trimming took off 3 bases at V and 4 bases at J, with 9 bases between the two ends. The CDR3 has 13 residues. Germline loops: CDR1 MNHEY, CDR2 SMNVEV (reference sequence). Written as DNA, the CDR3 is TGTGCCAGCAGTTTCGACAGAAGAGAGACCCAGTACTTC. Translated, it gives CASSFDRRETQYF.

The chain joins TRBV15 to TRBJ2-2; D remains unclear. V was clipped by 2 bases and J by 6 bases, with 16 bases between them. The germline V gene has CDR1 LNHNV and CDR2 YYDKDF (reference sequence). The CDR3 is made up of 16 amino acids. CDR3 DNA sequence: TGTGCCACCAGCAGAATGCAAGGCGTTCTAGCCGGGGAGCTGTTTTTT. This sequence encodes CATSRMQGVLAGELFF.

The chain carries TRBV30 and TRBJ1-1; D gene ambiguous. CDR3 size: 12 residues. Trimming left V 2 bases short and J 4 bases short, with 8 bases between. CDR1 GTSNPN and CDR2 SVGIG come from the germline V gene (reference sequence). CDR3 DNA: TGTGCCTGGAGTTCGGATGGCACTGAAGCTTTCTTT. This sequence encodes CAWSSDGTEAFF.

This clone was seen more than once but under ten times. The chain joins TRBV10-3 to TRBJ1-4; 7 bases map to TRBD1. Germline V CDR1 and CDR2: ENHRY, SYGVKD. Losses at the gene ends were 10 bases for V and 8 bases for J; bases not matched to a gene: 16. The length of the CDR3 is 15 residues. This CDR3 is CATQSTGVGVEKLFF. The CDR3 DNA sequence: TGTGCCACGCAATCCACAGGGGTTGGTGTGGAAAAACTGTTTTTT.

In nucleotides, the CDR3 is TGTGCCAGCAGTGATAGTCAAAAAAAGCCGTTCTTC. Residues: CASSDSQKKPFF. This rearrangement joins TRBV2 to TRBJ2-1; D unresolved. V was shortened by 3 bases and J by 15 bases, with 15 bases between the two germline ends. Germline V CDR1 and CDR2: SNHLY, FYNNEI. The CDR3 sequence is 12 residues long.

This clone was seen only a few times. V gene TRBV6-1 combines with J gene TRBJ1-5; a possible D gene is TRBD1 (6 bases). The CDR3 contains 15 residues. Germline loops: CDR1 MNHNS, CDR2 SASEGT. V was shortened by 7 bases and J by 3 bases, with 16 bases between the two germline ends. The CDR3 region has the DNA TGTGCCAGCAACTCTCCGGGGGACACCAATCAGCCCCAGCATTTT. It specifies CASNSPGDTNQPQHF.